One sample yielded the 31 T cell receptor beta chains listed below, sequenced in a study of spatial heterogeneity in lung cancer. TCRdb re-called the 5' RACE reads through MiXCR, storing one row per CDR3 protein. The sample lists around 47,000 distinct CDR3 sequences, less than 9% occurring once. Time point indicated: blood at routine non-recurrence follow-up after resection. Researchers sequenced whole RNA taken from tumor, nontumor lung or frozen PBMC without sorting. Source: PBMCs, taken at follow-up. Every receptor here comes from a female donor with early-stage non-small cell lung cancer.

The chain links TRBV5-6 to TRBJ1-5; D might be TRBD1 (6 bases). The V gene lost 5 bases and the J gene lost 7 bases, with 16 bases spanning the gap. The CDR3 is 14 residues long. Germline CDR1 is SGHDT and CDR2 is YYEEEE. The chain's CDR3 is CASSKTGRGQPQHF. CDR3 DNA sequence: TGTGCCAGCAGTAAAACAGGGCGAGGACAGCCCCAGCATTTT. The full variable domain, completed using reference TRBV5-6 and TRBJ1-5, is DAGVTQSPTHLIKTRGQQVTLRCSPKSGHDTVSWYQQALGQGPQFIFQYYEEEERQRGNFPDRFSGHQFPNYSSELNVNALLLGDSALYLCASSKTGRGQPQHFGDGTRLSIL.

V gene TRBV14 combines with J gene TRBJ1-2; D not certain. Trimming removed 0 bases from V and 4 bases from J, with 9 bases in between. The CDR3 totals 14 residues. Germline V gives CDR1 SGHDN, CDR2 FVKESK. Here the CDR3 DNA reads TGTGCCAGCAGCCAAGACCGGGGAGCCTATGGCTACACCTTC. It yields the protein CASSQDRGAYGYTF. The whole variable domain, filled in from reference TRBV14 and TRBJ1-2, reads EAGVTQFPSHSVIEKGQTVTLRCDPISGHDNLYWYRRVMGKEIKFLLHFVKESKQDESGMPNNRFLAERTGGTYSTLKVQPAELEDSGVYFCASSQDRGAYGYTFGSGTRLTVV.

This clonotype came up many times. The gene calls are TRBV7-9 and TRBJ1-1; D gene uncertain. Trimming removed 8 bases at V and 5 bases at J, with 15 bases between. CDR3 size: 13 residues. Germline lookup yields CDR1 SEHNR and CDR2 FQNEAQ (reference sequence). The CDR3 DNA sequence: TGTGCCAGCTCAACCTACGGGGTAACTGAAGCTTTCTTT. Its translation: CASSTYGVTEAFF.

The CDR3 DNA reads TGTGCCAGCAGTTACCTCTCGCCGGATACGCAGTATTTT. Its translation: CASSYLSPDTQYF. The V call is TRBV6-2 or TRBV6-3, the J call TRBJ2-3; D is ambiguous. With 2 bases removed from V and 6 bases from J, the gap between germline ends came to 9 bases. This CDR3 spans 13 amino acids. Germline V gives CDR1 MNHEY, CDR2 SVGEGT.

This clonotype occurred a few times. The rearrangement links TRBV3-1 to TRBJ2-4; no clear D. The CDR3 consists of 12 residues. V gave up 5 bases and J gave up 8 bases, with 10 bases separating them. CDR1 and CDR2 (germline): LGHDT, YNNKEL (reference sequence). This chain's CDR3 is CASSSLGHIQYF. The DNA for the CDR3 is TGTGCCAGCAGCTCTCTAGGTCACATTCAGTACTTC. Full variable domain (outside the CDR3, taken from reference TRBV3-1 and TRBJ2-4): DTAVSQTPKYLVTQMGNDKSIKCEQNLGHDTMYWYKQDSKKFLKIMFSYNNKELIINETVPNRFSPKSPDKAHLNLHINSLELGDSAVYFCASSSLGHIQYFGAGTRLSVL.

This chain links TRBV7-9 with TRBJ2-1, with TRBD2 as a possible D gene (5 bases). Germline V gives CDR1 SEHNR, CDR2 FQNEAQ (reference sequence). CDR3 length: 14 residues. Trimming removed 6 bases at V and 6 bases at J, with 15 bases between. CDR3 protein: CASRRPLEGNEQFF. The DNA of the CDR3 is TGTGCCAGCAGGCGACCCCTCGAGGGCAATGAGCAGTTCTTC.

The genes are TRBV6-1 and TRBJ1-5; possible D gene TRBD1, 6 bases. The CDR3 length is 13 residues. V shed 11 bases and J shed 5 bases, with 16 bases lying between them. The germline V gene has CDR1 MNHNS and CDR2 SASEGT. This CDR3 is CAGQDSPYQPQHF. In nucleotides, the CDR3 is TGTGCCGGCCAGGACAGCCCTTATCAGCCCCAGCATTTT.

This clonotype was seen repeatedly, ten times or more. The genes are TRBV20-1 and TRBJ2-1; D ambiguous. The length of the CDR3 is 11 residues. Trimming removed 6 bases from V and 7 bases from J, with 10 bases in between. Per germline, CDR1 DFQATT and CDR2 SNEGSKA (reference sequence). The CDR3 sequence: CSASERNEQFF. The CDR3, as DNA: TGCAGTGCAAGCGAACGAAATGAGCAGTTCTTC.

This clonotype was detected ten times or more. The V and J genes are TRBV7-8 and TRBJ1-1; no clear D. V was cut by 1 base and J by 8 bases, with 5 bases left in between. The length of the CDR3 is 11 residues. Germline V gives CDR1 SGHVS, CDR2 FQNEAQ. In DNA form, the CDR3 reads TGTGCCAGCAGCTTAGTGAGAGAAGCTTTCTTT. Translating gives CASSLVREAFF.

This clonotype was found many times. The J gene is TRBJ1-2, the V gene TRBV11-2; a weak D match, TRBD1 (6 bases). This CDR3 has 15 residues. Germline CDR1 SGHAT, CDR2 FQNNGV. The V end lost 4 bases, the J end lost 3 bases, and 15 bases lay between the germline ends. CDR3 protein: CASSSTTGSDYGYTF. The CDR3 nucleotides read TGTGCCAGCAGCTCAACTACAGGGTCTGACTATGGCTACACCTTC.

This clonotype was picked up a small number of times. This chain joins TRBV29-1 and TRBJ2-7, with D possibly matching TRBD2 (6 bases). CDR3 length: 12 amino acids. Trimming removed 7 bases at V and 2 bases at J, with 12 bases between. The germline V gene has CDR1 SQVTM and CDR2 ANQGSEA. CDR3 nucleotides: TGCAGCGGCGGGACCGAGGCCTACGAGCAGTACTTC. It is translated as CSGGTEAYEQYF.

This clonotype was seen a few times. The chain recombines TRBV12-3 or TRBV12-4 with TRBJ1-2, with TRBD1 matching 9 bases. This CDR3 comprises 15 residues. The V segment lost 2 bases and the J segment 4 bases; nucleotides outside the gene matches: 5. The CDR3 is CASSLSQGASYGYTF. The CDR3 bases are TGTGCCAGCAGTTTATCACAGGGGGCAAGCTATGGCTACACCTTC.

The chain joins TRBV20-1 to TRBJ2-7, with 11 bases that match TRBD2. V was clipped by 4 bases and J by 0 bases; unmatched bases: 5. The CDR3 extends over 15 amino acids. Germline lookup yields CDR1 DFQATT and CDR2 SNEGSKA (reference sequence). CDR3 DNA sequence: TGCAGTGCTACCCTAGCGGGGGGACTCTCCTACGAGCAGTACTTC. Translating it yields CSATLAGGLSYEQYF.

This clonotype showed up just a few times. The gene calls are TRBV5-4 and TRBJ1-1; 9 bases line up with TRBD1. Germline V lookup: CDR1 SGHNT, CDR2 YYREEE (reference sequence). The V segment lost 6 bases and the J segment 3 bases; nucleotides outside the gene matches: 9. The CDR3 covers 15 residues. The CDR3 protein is CASTRARDRDTEAFF. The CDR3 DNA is TGTGCCAGCACCCGGGCCAGGGACAGGGACACTGAAGCTTTCTTT.

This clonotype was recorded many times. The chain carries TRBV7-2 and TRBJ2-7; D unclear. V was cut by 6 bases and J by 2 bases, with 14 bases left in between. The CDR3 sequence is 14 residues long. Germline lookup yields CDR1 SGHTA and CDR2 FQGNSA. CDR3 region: CASRGPSLPYEQYF. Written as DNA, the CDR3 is TGTGCCAGCAGAGGTCCCAGCTTACCCTACGAGCAGTACTTC.

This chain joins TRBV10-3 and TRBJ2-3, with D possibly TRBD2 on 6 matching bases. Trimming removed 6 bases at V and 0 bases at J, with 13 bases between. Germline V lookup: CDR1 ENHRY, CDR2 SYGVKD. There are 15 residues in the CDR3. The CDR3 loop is CAIRAASESTDTQYF. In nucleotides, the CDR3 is TGTGCCATCAGAGCCGCTAGCGAGAGCACAGATACGCAGTATTTT.

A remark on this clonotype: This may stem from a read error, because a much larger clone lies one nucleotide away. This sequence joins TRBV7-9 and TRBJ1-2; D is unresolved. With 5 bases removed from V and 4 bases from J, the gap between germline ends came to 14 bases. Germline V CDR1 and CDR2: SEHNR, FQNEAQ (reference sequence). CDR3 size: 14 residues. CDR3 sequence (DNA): TGTGCCAGCAGCGCAGGATCCACCCCCTATGGCTACACCTTC. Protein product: CASSAGSTPYGYTF.

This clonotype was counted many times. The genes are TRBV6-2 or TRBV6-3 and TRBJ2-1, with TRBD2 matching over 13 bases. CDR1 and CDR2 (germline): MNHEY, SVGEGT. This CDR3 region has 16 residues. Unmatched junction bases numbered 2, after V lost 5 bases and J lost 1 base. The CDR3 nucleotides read TGTGCCAGCAGTGGACTAGCGGGGGCATCCTACAATGAGCAGTTCTTC. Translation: CASSGLAGASYNEQFF.

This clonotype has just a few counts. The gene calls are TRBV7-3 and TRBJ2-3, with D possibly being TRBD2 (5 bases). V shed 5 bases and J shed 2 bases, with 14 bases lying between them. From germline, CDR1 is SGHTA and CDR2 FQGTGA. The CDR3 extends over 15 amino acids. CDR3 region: CASSPWAGDTDTQYF. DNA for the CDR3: TGTGCCAGCAGCCCATGGGCCGGGGACACAGATACGCAGTATTTT.

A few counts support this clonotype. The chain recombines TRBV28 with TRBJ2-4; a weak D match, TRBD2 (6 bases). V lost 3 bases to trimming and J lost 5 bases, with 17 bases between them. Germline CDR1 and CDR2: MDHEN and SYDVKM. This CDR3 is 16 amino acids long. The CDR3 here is CASSFSGLPYENIQYF. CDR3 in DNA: TGTGCCAGCAGTTTCTCGGGACTCCCTTATGAAAACATTCAGTACTTC.

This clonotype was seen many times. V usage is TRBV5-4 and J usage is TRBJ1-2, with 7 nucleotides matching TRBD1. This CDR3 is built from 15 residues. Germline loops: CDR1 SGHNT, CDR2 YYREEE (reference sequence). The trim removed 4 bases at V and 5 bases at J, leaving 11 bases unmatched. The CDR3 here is CASSIQQGSFYGYTF. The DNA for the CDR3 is TGTGCCAGCAGCATTCAACAGGGGTCCTTTTATGGCTACACCTTC.

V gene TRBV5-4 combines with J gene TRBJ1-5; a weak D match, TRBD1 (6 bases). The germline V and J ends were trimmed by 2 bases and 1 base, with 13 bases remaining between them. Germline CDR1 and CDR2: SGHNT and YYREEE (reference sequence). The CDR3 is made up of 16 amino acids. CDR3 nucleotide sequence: TGTGCCAGCAGCTTAGGAGGGGGGGGAAGCAATCAGCCCCAGCATTTT. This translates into CASSLGGGGSNQPQHF. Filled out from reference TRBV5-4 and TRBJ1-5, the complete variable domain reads ETGVTQSPTHLIKTRGQQVTLRCSSQSGHNTVSWYQQALGQGPQFIFQYYREEENGRGNFPPRFSGLQFPNYSSELNVNALELDDSALYLCASSLGGGGSNQPQHFGDGTRLSIL.

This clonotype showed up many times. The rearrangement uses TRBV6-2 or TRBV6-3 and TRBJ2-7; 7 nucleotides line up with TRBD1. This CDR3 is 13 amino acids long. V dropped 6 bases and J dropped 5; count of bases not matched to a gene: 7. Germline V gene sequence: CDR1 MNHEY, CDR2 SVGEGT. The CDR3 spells CASSHQTGNEQYF. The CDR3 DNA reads TGTGCCAGCAGCCACCAGACAGGGAACGAGCAGTACTTC.

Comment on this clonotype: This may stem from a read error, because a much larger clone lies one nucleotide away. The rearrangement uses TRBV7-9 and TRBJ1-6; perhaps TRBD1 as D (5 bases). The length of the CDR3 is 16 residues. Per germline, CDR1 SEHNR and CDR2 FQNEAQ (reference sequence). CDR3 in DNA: TGTGCCAGCAGCCCGGGGCTCCCTACCTATAATTCATCCCTCCACTTT. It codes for CASSPGLPTYNSSLHF. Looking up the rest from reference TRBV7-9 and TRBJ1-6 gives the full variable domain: DTGVSQNPRHKITKRGQNVTFRCDPISEHNRLYWYRQTLGQGPEFLTYFQNEAQLEKSRLLSDRFSAERPKGSFSTLEIQRTEQGDSAMYLCASSPGLPTYNSSLHFGNGTRLTVT.

CDR3 sequence reads: CASSLRLAPYHEQYF. Written as DNA, the CDR3 is TGTGCCAGCAGCTTACGCCTAGCGCCGTACCACGAGCAGTACTTC. The chain links TRBV11-2 to TRBJ2-7, with D possibly matching TRBD2 (6 bases). The CDR3 loop spans 15 amino acids. V was trimmed by 2 bases and J by 5 bases, leaving 16 bases between them. Germline CDR1 reads SGHAT; CDR2 reads FQNNGV.

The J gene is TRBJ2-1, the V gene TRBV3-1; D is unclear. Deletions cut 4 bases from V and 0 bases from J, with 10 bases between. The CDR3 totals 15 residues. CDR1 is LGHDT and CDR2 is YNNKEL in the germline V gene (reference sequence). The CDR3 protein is CASSPTQSSYNEQFF. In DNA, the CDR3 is TGTGCCAGCAGCCCTACGCAGAGCTCCTACAATGAGCAGTTCTTC.

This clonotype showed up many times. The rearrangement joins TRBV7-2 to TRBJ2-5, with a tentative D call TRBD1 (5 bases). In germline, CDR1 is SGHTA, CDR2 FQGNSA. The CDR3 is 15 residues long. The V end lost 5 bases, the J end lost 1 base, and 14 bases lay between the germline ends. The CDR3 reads CASSIRRTSQETQYF. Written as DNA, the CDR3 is TGTGCCAGCAGCATCCGTCGGACAAGCCAAGAGACCCAGTACTTC.

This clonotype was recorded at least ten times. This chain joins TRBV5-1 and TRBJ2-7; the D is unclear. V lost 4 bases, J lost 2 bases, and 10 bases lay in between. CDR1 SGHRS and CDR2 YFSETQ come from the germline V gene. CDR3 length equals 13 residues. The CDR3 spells CASSTTETYEQYF. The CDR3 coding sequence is TGCGCCAGCAGCACGACGGAGACCTACGAGCAGTACTTC.

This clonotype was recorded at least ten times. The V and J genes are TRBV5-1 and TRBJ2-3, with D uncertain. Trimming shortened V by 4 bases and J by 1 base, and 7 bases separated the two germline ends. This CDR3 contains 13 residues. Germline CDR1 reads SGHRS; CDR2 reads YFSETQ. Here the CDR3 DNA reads TGCGCCAGCAGCCCGCCGGGCACAGATACGCAGTATTTT. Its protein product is CASSPPGTDTQYF.

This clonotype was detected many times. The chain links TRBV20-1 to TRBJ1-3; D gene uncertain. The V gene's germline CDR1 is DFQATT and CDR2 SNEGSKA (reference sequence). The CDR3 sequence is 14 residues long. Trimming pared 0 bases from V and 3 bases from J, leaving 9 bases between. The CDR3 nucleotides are TGCAGTGCTAGAGAAGGCGGTCGTGGAAACACCATATATTTT. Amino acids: CSAREGGRGNTIYF.

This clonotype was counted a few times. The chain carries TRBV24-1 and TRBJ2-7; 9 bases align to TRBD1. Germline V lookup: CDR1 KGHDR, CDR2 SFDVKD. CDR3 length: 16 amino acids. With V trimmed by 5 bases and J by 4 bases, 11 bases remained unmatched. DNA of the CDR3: TGTGCCACCAGTGCCATCCGGGACAGGGCGGAGTACGAGCAGTACTTC. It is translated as CATSAIRDRAEYEQYF.